What follows are 19 T cell receptor beta chains derived from one specimen sequenced in a study of blood T cell repertoires in COVID-19. This table comes from immunoSEQ multiplex PCR, and its TCRdb copy is limited to in-frame clones, with some not included. The sample lists about 200,000 clones, 70% to 90% occurring once. The sequencing input was peripheral blood. The receptors come from a man aged 50-59 years with COVID-19, enrolled during active disease.

The rearrangement joins TRBV11-2 to TRBJ2-2; D possibly corresponds to TRBD1 (6 bases). Germline lookup yields CDR1 SGHAT and CDR2 FQNNGV. The CDR3 loop spans 16 amino acids. The V and J ends lost 1 base and 6 bases respectively, with 15 bases between them. The DNA of the CDR3 is TGTGCCAGCAGCTTAGCAGGGTTAGGGGGAGCCGGGGAGCTGTTTTTT. The encoded protein is CASSLAGLGGAGELFF.

The CDR3 nucleotides are TGTGCCAGCAGCCCCCGCAGGATTATGAACACTGAAGCTTTCTTT. It encodes CASSPRRIMNTEAFF. The chain recombines TRBV11-2 with TRBJ1-1; no firm D call. The CDR3 has 15 amino acids. Trimming left V 5 bases short and J 0 bases short, with 13 bases between. Germline CDR1 reads SGHAT; CDR2 reads FQNNGV.

This chain uses TRBV6-5 with TRBJ1-5; unclear D gene. Trimming stripped 7 bases from V and 4 bases from J, with 14 bases between. The CDR3 spans 14 residues. Looked up from germline, CDR1 is MNHEY and CDR2 is SVGAGI. CDR3 loop: CASIPAGANQPQHF. Here the CDR3 DNA reads TGTGCCAGCATCCCCGCGGGTGCAAATCAGCCCCAGCATTTT.

The V call is TRBV5-6, the J call TRBJ1-2, with 8 bases aligning to TRBD1. V lost 5 bases to trimming and J lost 4 bases; unmatched junction nucleotides: 7. The CDR3 has 14 residues. The germline V gene encodes CDR1 SGHDT and CDR2 YYEEEE. CDR3 nucleotide sequence: TGTGCCAGCAGTACCGGGACAGGCTTCTATGGCTACACCTTC. Its translation: CASSTGTGFYGYTF. The entire variable domain, with the rest obtained from reference TRBV5-6 and TRBJ1-2, is as follows: DAGVTQSPTHLIKTRGQQVTLRCSPKSGHDTVSWYQQALGQGPQFIFQYYEEEERQRGNFPDRFSGHQFPNYSSELNVNALLLGDSALYLCASSTGTGFYGYTFGSGTRLTVV.

The V and J genes are TRBV12-3 or TRBV12-4 and TRBJ2-3; no clear D. The CDR3 has 12 amino acids. The V and J ends lost 6 bases and 8 bases respectively, with 12 bases between them. CDR3 loop: CASSHGPGTQYF. CDR3 DNA sequence: TGTGCCAGCAGCCACGGCCCGGGTACGCAGTATTTT.

The chain links TRBV6-1 to TRBJ1-3; tentatively, D is TRBD1 (6 bases). The CDR3 sequence is 16 residues long. Germline V lookup: CDR1 MNHNS, CDR2 SASEGT. The V end was cut by 2 bases, the J end by 0 bases, with 11 bases between. CDR3 sequence: CASSELGGFSGNTIYF. CDR3 nucleotide sequence: TGTGCCAGCAGTGAATTAGGGGGTTTCTCTGGAAACACCATATATTTT.

The gene calls are TRBV6-2 or TRBV6-3 and TRBJ1-5; perhaps TRBD1 as D (5 bases). The CDR3 runs 14 residues. Germline loops: CDR1 MNHEY, CDR2 SVGEGT. V dropped 5 bases and J dropped 7 bases, with 15 bases sitting between them. The CDR3: CASSNDRSNQPQHF. The CDR3 region has the DNA TGTGCCAGCAGTAACGACAGATCCAACCAGCCCCAGCATTTT.

The chain is built from TRBV29-1 and TRBJ2-3, with TRBD2 matching 9 bases. The germline V gene encodes CDR1 SQVTM and CDR2 ANQGSEA. The CDR3 runs 14 residues. Trimming removed 4 bases from V and 2 bases from J; junction bases left unmatched: 4. This CDR3 is CSVGGLAYTDTQYF. In DNA, the CDR3 is TGCAGCGTTGGGGGACTAGCTTACACAGATACGCAGTATTTT.

V gene TRBV30 combines with J gene TRBJ2-5, with D possibly TRBD2 on 5 matching bases. CDR3 size: 12 residues. Germline V gene data show CDR1 as GTSNPN and CDR2 as SVGIG (reference sequence). The V gene lost 1 base and the J gene lost 4 bases, with 7 bases spanning the gap. CDR3 residues: CAWSGGSETQYF. CDR3 nucleotides: TGTGCCTGGAGTGGAGGGTCAGAGACCCAGTACTTC.

The chain links TRBV7-2 to TRBJ1-5; D remains ambiguous. The CDR3 has 15 residues. V was pared by 1 base and J by 1 base, with 8 bases between. Germline V gene lookup returns CDR1 SGHTA and CDR2 FQGNSA. In DNA, the CDR3 is TGTGCCAGCAGCTTAGGCCCCCAGAGCAATCAGCCCCAGCATTTT. Its translation: CASSLGPQSNQPQHF.

The chain uses TRBV18 and TRBJ2-1; no definite D call. The CDR3 has 15 amino acids. Per the germline V gene, CDR1 is KGHSH and CDR2 is LQKENI. With 6 bases removed from V and 0 bases from J, the gap between germline ends came to 12 bases. Here the CDR3 DNA reads TGTGCCAGCTCTCCCTCACAAACCTCCTACAATGAGCAGTTCTTC. Translation: CASSPSQTSYNEQFF.

The V call is TRBV9, the J call TRBJ2-5, with TRBD2 matching over 11 bases. The V gene's germline CDR1 is SGDLS and CDR2 YYNGEE. V gave up 6 bases and J gave up 3 bases; unmatched junction bases: 4. There are 14 residues in the CDR3. The CDR3 DNA reads TGTGCCAGCACGGGGGGACTAGCGGAAGAGACCCAGTACTTC. This sequence encodes CASTGGLAEETQYF. Full variable domain (outside the CDR3, taken from reference TRBV9 and TRBJ2-5): DSGVTQTPKHLITATGQRVTLRCSPRSGDLSVYWYQQSLDQGLQFLIQYYNGEERAKGNILERFSAQQFPDLHSELNLSSLELGDSALYFCASTGGLAEETQYFGPGTRLLVL.

The V gene is TRBV3-1 (or the pseudogene TRBV3-2), the J gene TRBJ1-1; 8 bases match TRBD1. The CDR3 is made up of 15 amino acids. Germline trimming cut 2 bases from V and 1 base from J; bases unmatched to any gene: 3. The germline V gene encodes CDR1 LGHDT and CDR2 YNNKEL (reference sequence). CDR3 DNA sequence: TGTGCCAGCAGCCAACGGACAGGGCGGAACACTGAAGCTTTCTTT. Translation gives CASSQRTGRNTEAFF.

The genes are TRBV19 and TRBJ2-5; D call uncertain. The CDR3 extends over 14 amino acids. Trimming left V 7 bases short and J 2 bases short, with 14 bases between. Germline-derived CDR1 and CDR2 are LNHDA and SQIVND (reference sequence). The CDR3 here is CASTNGNRQETQYF. CDR3 sequence (DNA): TGTGCCAGTACCAACGGTAACAGACAAGAGACCCAGTACTTC.

V usage is TRBV19 and J usage is TRBJ2-1; no reliable D call. Germline CDR1 reads LNHDA; CDR2 reads SQIVND (reference sequence). V gave up 3 bases and J gave up 5 bases, with 2 bases separating them. This CDR3 spans 11 amino acids. CDR3 sequence reads: CASSIDNEQFF. The CDR3 nucleotides read TGTGCCAGTAGTATCGACAATGAGCAGTTCTTC.

The rearrangement joins TRBV7-3 to TRBJ2-7, with 7 bases that match TRBD1. CDR1 SGHTA and CDR2 FQGTGA come from the germline V gene. The CDR3 runs 17 residues. With 5 bases clipped from V and 3 bases from J, the junction kept 16 bases outside the gene matches. CDR3 coding DNA: TGTGCCAGCAGCGCCCACCTCGACAGGGTGGTTGGCTACGAGCAGTACTTC. Its protein is CASSAHLDRVVGYEQYF.

V is TRBV13 and J is TRBJ1-1; D might be TRBD1 (5 bases). Between the trimmed V and J ends, which lost 5 bases and 1 base, there was a span of 8 bases. The CDR3 totals 13 residues. The germline gives CDR1 PRHDT, CDR2 FYEKMQ (reference sequence). The CDR3 loop reads CASSPRANTEAFF. As DNA, the CDR3 is TGTGCCAGCAGCCCCAGGGCGAACACTGAAGCTTTCTTT.

This chain uses TRBV5-1 with TRBJ2-1; 11 nucleotides align to TRBD2. Trimming at V came to 4 bases and at J to 7 bases, leaving 7 bases not matched to a gene. The V gene's germline CDR1 is SGHRS and CDR2 YFSETQ. The CDR3 has 15 residues. The CDR3 coding sequence is TGCGCCAGCAGCGATAGCGGGAGGGGGAAGAATGAGCAGTTCTTC. Translation gives CASSDSGRGKNEQFF.

This chain joins TRBV15 and TRBJ1-5; 8 nucleotides align to TRBD1. With V trimmed by 0 bases and J by 4 bases, 8 bases remained unmatched. The CDR3 runs 17 residues. Germline-derived CDR1 and CDR2 are LNHNV and YYDKDF (reference sequence). The CDR3 DNA is TGTGCCACCAGCAGAGATCGCTTAACAGGGGGGAATCAGCCCCAGCATTTT. The encoded protein is CATSRDRLTGGNQPQHF.